The 25 T cell receptor beta chains below all came from one sample that was sequenced in a study of T cells after yellow fever vaccination. TCRdb recomputed calls from the 5' RACE reads with MiXCR, one row per CDR3 protein. The sample lists approximately 550,000 distinct CDR3 sequences; over 15% were seen once. Sequencing used PBMCs, obtained 15 days after the yellow fever booster vaccination. These receptors were taken from a man aged 25-45 years who received the YFV17D yellow fever vaccine.

This clonotype was found a few times. The chain joins TRBV6-1 to TRBJ2-5, with D hard to call. The CDR3 contains 12 residues. Trimming removed 2 bases at V and 7 bases at J, with 8 bases between. The germline V gene has CDR1 MNHNS and CDR2 SASEGT. The CDR3 DNA follows: TGTGCCAGCAGTGAAACGTTGTGGACCCAGTACTTC. Protein sequence: CASSETLWTQYF.

The V call is TRBV5-1, the J call TRBJ2-7; 7 nucleotides line up with TRBD1. This CDR3 has 14 residues. CDR1 is SGHRS and CDR2 is YFSETQ in the germline V gene. Losses at the gene ends were 2 bases for V and 5 bases for J; bases not matched to a gene: 7. The CDR3 DNA follows: TGCGCCAGCAGCTTAGACAGGGAATTCGACGAGCAGTACTTC. This codes for CASSLDREFDEQYF.

This clonotype was detected only a few times. The chain recombines TRBV27 with TRBJ2-7; 8 bases agree with TRBD2. The CDR3 is 18 amino acids. V was pared by 5 bases and J by 6 bases, with 21 bases of the junction left unmatched. CDR1 MNHEY and CDR2 SMNVEV come from the germline V gene (reference sequence). The CDR3 reads CASSQTYGRTSLLREQYF. The CDR3 DNA reads as TGTGCCAGCAGTCAAACCTACGGCAGGACTAGCCTACTACGCGAGCAGTACTTC.

This sequence joins TRBV19 and TRBJ2-2; no clear D. Germline CDR1 and CDR2: LNHDA and SQIVND (reference sequence). Trimming shortened V by 6 bases and J by 4 bases, and 9 bases separated the two germline ends. This CDR3 contains 13 residues. CDR3 coding DNA: TGTGCCAGTAGGGGTCAGACCACCGGGGAGCTGTTTTTT. Translating it yields CASRGQTTGELFF.

J is TRBJ2-1 and V is TRBV7-9; weak D call: TRBD2 (6 bases). This CDR3 spans 15 amino acids. The V end lost 1 base, the J end lost 6 bases, and 13 bases lay between the germline ends. Germline loops: CDR1 SEHNR, CDR2 FQNEAQ (reference sequence). CDR3 coding DNA: TGTGCCAGCAGCTTAGTTCGAGCGGGTACCAATGAGCAGTTCTTC. It specifies CASSLVRAGTNEQFF.

The chain uses TRBV7-8 and TRBJ1-1; D gene unclear. V dropped 5 bases and J dropped 0 bases, with 16 bases sitting between them. This CDR3 has 16 residues. Germline CDR1 and CDR2: SGHVS and FQNEAQ. The DNA of the CDR3 is TGTGCCAGCAGCGAAAGGGCGACACGTATGAACACTGAAGCTTTCTTT. The encoded protein is CASSERATRMNTEAFF.

This clonotype has just a few counts. The chain recombines TRBV7-6 with TRBJ2-7; D possibly matches TRBD1 or TRBD2 (5 bases each). V was clipped by 4 bases and J by 3 bases, with 19 bases between them. The CDR3 totals 16 residues. CDR1 and CDR2 from the germline V gene are SGHVS and FNYEAQ. The CDR3 nucleotides read TGTGCCAGCAGCTCGTGGGACGCTCCGTGGGGCTACGAGCAGTACTTC. It specifies CASSSWDAPWGYEQYF.

This clonotype turned up a few times. This chain links TRBV5-1 with TRBJ2-4, with 9 bases fitting TRBD2. V lost 0 bases and J lost 4; bases outside the gene matches: 8. CDR3 size: 17 residues. CDR1 and CDR2 (germline): SGHRS, YFSETQ. The CDR3 region has the DNA TGCGCCAGCAGCTTGGAAGGGGTAGCGGGAGTGAAAAACATTCAGTACTTC. This encodes CASSLEGVAGVKNIQYF.

This sequence joins TRBV7-2 and TRBJ2-3, with TRBD2 matching over 15 bases. The CDR3 totals 16 residues. Unmatched junction bases numbered 0, after V lost 4 bases and J lost 1 base. The germline V gene has CDR1 SGHTA and CDR2 FQGNSA. This CDR3 is CASSWTSGGGTDTQYF. CDR3 sequence (DNA): TGTGCCAGCAGCTGGACTAGCGGGGGGGGCACAGATACGCAGTATTTT.

CDR3 sequence: CASSQGQGVRETQYF. The DNA for the CDR3 is TGTGCCAGCAGCCAGGGACAGGGTGTACGAGAGACCCAGTACTTC. The chain couples TRBV7-2 to TRBJ2-5; 9 bases are shared with TRBD1. Germline values: CDR1 SGHTA, CDR2 FQGNSA. The CDR3 is 15 residues long. V was pared by 5 bases and J by 4 bases, with 8 bases of the junction left unmatched.

This clonotype was recorded many times. The chain couples TRBV9 to TRBJ2-5; 8 bases agree with TRBD2. CDR1 is SGDLS, CDR2 YYNGEE, per germline. V was clipped by 7 bases and J by 5 bases; unmatched bases: 10. This CDR3 has 14 residues. The DNA of the CDR3 is TGTGCCAGCGCTGGGGGGCTAGCGGGTGAGACCCAGTACTTC. This encodes CASAGGLAGETQYF. The full variable domain, in which reference TRBV9 and TRBJ2-5 provide the parts outside the CDR3, is DSGVTQTPKHLITATGQRVTLRCSPRSGDLSVYWYQQSLDQGLQFLIQYYNGEERAKGNILERFSAQQFPDLHSELNLSSLELGDSALYFCASAGGLAGETQYFGPGTRLLVL.

The chain has TRBV5-1 and TRBJ2-7; D is unresolved. V was pared by 5 bases and J by 0 bases, with 6 bases between. Germline V gene sequence: CDR1 SGHRS, CDR2 YFSETQ. This CDR3 is 12 amino acids long. The CDR3: CASSDTSYEQYF. CDR3 coding DNA: TGCGCCAGCAGTGACACCTCCTACGAGCAGTACTTC.

The V gene is TRBV7-6, the J gene TRBJ2-7; 7 nucleotides align to TRBD2. V shed 7 bases, J shed 2 bases, and the junction held 5 bases outside the gene matches. The CDR3 spans 13 residues. Germline values: CDR1 SGHVS, CDR2 FNYEAQ. DNA for the CDR3: TGTGCCAGCACCCAGCGGGGAGCCTACGAGCAGTACTTC. It specifies CASTQRGAYEQYF.

The chain has TRBV12-3 or TRBV12-4 and TRBJ2-3; TRBD1 or TRBD2 may be the D gene (5 bases each). This CDR3 has 13 amino acids. The V end was cut by 5 bases, the J end by 4 bases, with 10 bases between. This CDR3 is CASSRDGADTQYF. The CDR3 DNA sequence: TGTGCCAGCAGTAGGGACGGGGCAGATACGCAGTATTTT.

The V and J genes are TRBV25-1 and TRBJ1-6; 10 positions match TRBD1. There are 17 residues in the CDR3. The germline V gene encodes CDR1 MGHDK and CDR2 SYGVNS. Trimming at V came to 3 bases and at J to 10 bases, leaving 12 bases not matched to a gene. The CDR3 DNA reads TGTGCCAGCAGTGACCTTGGGACAGGGGTAGGACGATCACCCCTCCACTTT. It yields the protein CASSDLGTGVGRSPLHF. Combining the CDR3 with reference TRBV25-1 and TRBJ1-6 gives the whole variable domain EADIYQTPRYLVIGTGKKITLECSQTMGHDKMYWYQQDPGMELHLIHYSYGVNSTEKGDLSSESTVSRIRTEHFPLTLESARPSHTSQYLCASSDLGTGVGRSPLHFGNGTRLTVT.

The chain carries TRBV7-8 and TRBJ2-1, with 12 bases identical to TRBD2. V shed 5 bases and J 3 bases; nucleotides not matched to a gene: 5. Germline V gene lookup returns CDR1 SGHVS and CDR2 FQNEAQ. The CDR3 is 16 residues long. The CDR3 sequence: CASSARLAGDYNEQFF. In DNA form, the CDR3 reads TGTGCCAGCAGCGCCAGACTAGCGGGGGACTACAATGAGCAGTTCTTC.

The chain has TRBV20-1 and TRBJ2-5, with a tentative D call TRBD1 (5 bases). Germline-derived CDR1 and CDR2 are DFQATT and SNEGSKA (reference sequence). Trimming took 6 bases from V and 1 from J, leaving 18 bases between them. The CDR3 loop spans 15 amino acids. CDR3 sequence reads: CSAGASKGPQETQYF. The CDR3 DNA reads as TGCAGTGCAGGGGCTTCGAAGGGCCCCCAAGAGACCCAGTACTTC.

The chain links TRBV7-2 to TRBJ2-1, with D tentatively TRBD2 (5 bases). The ends were cut back, 8 bases at V and 0 bases at J, with 17 bases in the middle. CDR3 size: 16 residues. From germline, CDR1 is SGHTA and CDR2 FQGNSA. This CDR3 is CASLPSGLRSYNEQFF. In DNA, the CDR3 is TGTGCCAGCTTACCCTCGGGGTTACGCTCCTACAATGAGCAGTTCTTC.

The V gene is TRBV7-6, the J gene TRBJ1-1, with D perhaps TRBD1 (5 bases). Germline values: CDR1 SGHVS, CDR2 FNYEAQ. V lost 6 bases and J lost 3, with 17 bases in between. The CDR3 length is 15 residues. The CDR3 DNA reads TGTGCCAGCAGACTAGACGTGGGGACGGACACTGAAGCTTTCTTT. Its protein product is CASRLDVGTDTEAFF.

As to this clonotype: Relative to the germline gene, one junction end is altered; a read error may explain this. The chain employs TRBV7-7 and TRBJ2-1, with D perhaps matching TRBD2 (5 bases). Germline loops: CDR1 SSHAT, CDR2 FNYEAQ (reference sequence). The CDR3 is 13 amino acids. The CDR3 bases are TGTGCTAGCAGCTTCTCGCTAGCCGGTGAGCAGTTCTTC. Amino acid sequence: CASSFSLAGEQFF. Complete variable domain (other parts from reference TRBV7-7 and TRBJ2-1): GAGVSQSPRYKVTKRGQDVTLRCDPISSHATLYWYQQALGQGPEFLTYFNYEAQPDKSGLPSDRFSAERPEGSISTLTIQRTEQRDSAMYRCASSFSLAGEQFFGPGTRLTVL.

This chain uses TRBV7-2 with TRBJ2-3; 8 nucleotides align to TRBD2. V was pared by 1 base and J by 3 bases, with 3 bases of the junction left unmatched. From germline, CDR1 is SGHTA and CDR2 FQGNSA. This CDR3 spans 15 amino acids. The CDR3 loop is CASSLVGGRTDTQYF. In nucleotides, the CDR3 is TGTGCCAGCAGCTTAGTGGGCGGGAGGACAGATACGCAGTATTTT.

This chain uses TRBV20-1 with TRBJ2-7; D might be TRBD2 (6 bases). The CDR3 extends over 14 amino acids. Germline V gives CDR1 DFQATT, CDR2 SNEGSKA (reference sequence). V lost 6 bases and J lost 2, with 17 bases in between. This CDR3 reads CSAMPKPGAYEQYF. Here the CDR3 DNA reads TGCAGTGCGATGCCAAAGCCGGGGGCCTACGAGCAGTACTTC.

The chain joins TRBV7-6 to TRBJ2-3; D is unresolved. Trimming pared 1 base from V and 2 bases from J, leaving 7 bases between. The CDR3 loop spans 14 amino acids. CDR1 SGHVS and CDR2 FNYEAQ come from the germline V gene. The CDR3 DNA is TGTGCCAGCAGCTTAGGCGTCGCCACAGATACGCAGTATTTT. It translates to CASSLGVATDTQYF.

V usage is TRBV20-1 and J usage is TRBJ2-7; D gene uncertain. Germline CDR1 reads DFQATT; CDR2 reads SNEGSKA (reference sequence). V lost 5 bases, J lost 5 bases, and 22 bases lay in between. CDR3 length: 15 residues. The CDR3 spells CSASTRTLAANEQYF. Here the CDR3 DNA reads TGCAGTGCTTCAACTCGGACCCTGGCGGCTAACGAGCAGTACTTC.

In this sample, this clonotype turned up a few times. The rearrangement uses TRBV15 and TRBJ2-5; 12 bases align to TRBD2. Germline CDR1 LNHNV, CDR2 YYDKDF (reference sequence). The CDR3 length is 16 residues. V was clipped by 1 base and J by 1 base; unmatched bases: 1. CDR3 amino acids: CATSRGTSGTQETQYF. The CDR3 DNA sequence: TGTGCCACCAGCAGAGGGACTAGCGGGACCCAAGAGACCCAGTACTTC.